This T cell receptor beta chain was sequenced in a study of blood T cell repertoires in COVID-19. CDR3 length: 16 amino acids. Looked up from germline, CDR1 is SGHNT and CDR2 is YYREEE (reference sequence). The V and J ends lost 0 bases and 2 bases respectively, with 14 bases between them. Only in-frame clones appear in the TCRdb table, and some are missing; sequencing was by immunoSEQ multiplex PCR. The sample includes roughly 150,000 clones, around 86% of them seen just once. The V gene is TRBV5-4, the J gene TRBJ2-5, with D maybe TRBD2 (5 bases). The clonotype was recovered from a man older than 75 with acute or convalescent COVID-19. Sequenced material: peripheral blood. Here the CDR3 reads CASSLGSNGGQETQYF. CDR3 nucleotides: TGTGCCAGCAGCTTGGGGAGTAACGGAGGTCAAGAGACCCAGTACTTC.